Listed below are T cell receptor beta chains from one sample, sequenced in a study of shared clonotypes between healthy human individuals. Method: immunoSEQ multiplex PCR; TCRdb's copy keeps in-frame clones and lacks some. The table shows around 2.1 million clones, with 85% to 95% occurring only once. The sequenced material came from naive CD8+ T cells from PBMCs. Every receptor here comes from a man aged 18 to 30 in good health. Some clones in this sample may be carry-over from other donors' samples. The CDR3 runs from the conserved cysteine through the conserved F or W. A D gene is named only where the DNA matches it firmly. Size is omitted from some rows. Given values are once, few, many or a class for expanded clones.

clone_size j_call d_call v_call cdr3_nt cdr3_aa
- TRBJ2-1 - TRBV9 TGTGCCAGCAGCCCACCGGTCGGGGTCAATGAGCAGTTCTTC CASSPPVGVNEQFF
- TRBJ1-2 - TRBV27 TGTGCCAGCAGCGTTGGACGGCAATCGGGGGGCTACACCTTC CASSVGRQSGGYTF
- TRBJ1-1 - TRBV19 TGTGCCAGTAGTATCGGAGGGAACACTGAAGCTTTCTTT CASSIGGNTEAFF
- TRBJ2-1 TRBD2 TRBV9 TGTGCCAGCGGAGGGCGGGAGATGGCCGGGCCCTACAATGAGCAGTTCTTC CASGGREMAGPYNEQFF
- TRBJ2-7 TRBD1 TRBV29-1 TGCAGCGTCCGACCGACAGGGGTACGCGACGAGCAGTACTTC CSVRPTGVRDEQYF
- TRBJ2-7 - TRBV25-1 TGTGCCAGCAGATGGAGCCACGAGCAGTACTTC CASRWSHEQYF
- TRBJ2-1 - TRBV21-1 TGTGCCAGCAGCCCTCTGAGCGGGAGAGTCTACAATGAGCAGTTCTTC CASSPLSGRVYNEQFF
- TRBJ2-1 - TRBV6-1 TGTGCCAGCAGGCAGGGACTTCAGTGGTTCTTC CASRQGLQWFF
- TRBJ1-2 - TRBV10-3 TGTGCCATCAGTGAGGAGGGGTGGTCGAACTATGGCTACACCTTC CAISEEGWSNYGYTF
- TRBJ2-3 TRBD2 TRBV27 TGTGCCAGCAGCCACGGGACTAGCGGGATGGATACGCAGTATTTT CASSHGTSGMDTQYF
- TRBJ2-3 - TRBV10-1 TGCGCCAGCAGTGAGTTTGCAGGGTATAGCACAGATACGCAGTATTTT CASSEFAGYSTDTQYF
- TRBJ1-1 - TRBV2 TGTGCCAGCAGTGATGTCGGTGGATCGGGCTCCGAAGCTTTCTTT CASSDVGGSGSEAFF
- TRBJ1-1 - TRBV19 TGTGCCAGTAGTATATCTCAGGGTTTCGATGAAGCTTTCTTT CASSISQGFDEAFF
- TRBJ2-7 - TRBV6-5 TGTGCCAGCAGGGGGGTTCTGGTATACGAGCAGTACTTC CASRGVLVYEQYF
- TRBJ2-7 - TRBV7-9 TGTGCCAGCAGCCCCCGACAGGTTCATCTCTACGAGCAGTACTTC CASSPRQVHLYEQYF
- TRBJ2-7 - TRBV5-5 TGTGCCAGCAGCTTGTTCGTTGACGCCTACGAGCAGTACTTC CASSLFVDAYEQYF
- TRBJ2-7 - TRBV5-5 TGTGCCAGCAGTTTTTTAAATGGGGGCGCCGAATTCTCCTACGAGCAGTACTTC CASSFLNGGAEFSYEQYF
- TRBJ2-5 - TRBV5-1 TGCGCCAGCAGCTTGGACGGGACGGAGACCCAGTACTTC CASSLDGTETQYF
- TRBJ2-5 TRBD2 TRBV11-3 TGTGCCAGCAGCCCGGGGGGTCAAGAGACCCAGTACTTC CASSPGGQETQYF
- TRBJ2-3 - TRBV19 TGTGCCAGCAAAGAGGAAAGCGAACTCCGGGATACGCAGTATTTT CASKEESELRDTQYF
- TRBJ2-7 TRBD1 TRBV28 TGTGCCAGCAGTTTATTAGGGGGCGTTAGCGAGCAGTACTTC CASSLLGGVSEQYF
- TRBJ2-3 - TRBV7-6 TGTGCCAGCAGCCCCCTGACGCTGGATACGCAGTATTTT CASSPLTLDTQYF
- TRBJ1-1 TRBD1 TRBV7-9 TGTGCCAGCAGCTTAACAGACAGGGCACCAGCTTTCTTT CASSLTDRAPAFF
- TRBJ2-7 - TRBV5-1 TGCGCCAGCAGCTTGTATGCAGGGGAGGTCTCCGAGCAGTACTTC CASSLYAGEVSEQYF
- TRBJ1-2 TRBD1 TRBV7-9 TGTGCCAGCAGCCTCGGCGACACAGGGGACGGCTACACCTTC CASSLGDTGDGYTF
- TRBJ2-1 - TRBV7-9 TGTGCCAGCAGCTTAGTTGGGGCGGGCCGTAGTAATGAGCAGTTCTTC CASSLVGAGRSNEQFF
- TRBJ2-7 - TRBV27 TGTGCCAGCAGTTGGGGCAAAACCTACGAGCAGTACTTC CASSWGKTYEQYF
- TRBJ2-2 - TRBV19 TGTGCCAGTAGTATTAATTCGGTGGGCAGCGGGGAGCTGTTTTTT CASSINSVGSGELFF
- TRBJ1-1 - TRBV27 TGTGCCAGCAAACCCACAGGGATGAACACTGAAGCTTTCTTT CASKPTGMNTEAFF
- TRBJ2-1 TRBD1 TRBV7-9 TGTGCCAGCAGCACAGGGGCTGTGTCGACCAATGAGCAGTTCTTC CASSTGAVSTNEQFF
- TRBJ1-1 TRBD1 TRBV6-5 TGTGCCAGCAGTTACCGGACAGGCCTGAACACTGAAGCTTTCTTT CASSYRTGLNTEAFF
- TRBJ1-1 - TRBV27 TGTGCCAGCAGTTTAGGAACAGGGTATGGTGAAGCTTTCTTT CASSLGTGYGEAFF
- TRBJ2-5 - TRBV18 TGTGCCAGCTCACCGGCCCCGGCGGCAGAGACCCAGTACTTC CASSPAPAAETQYF
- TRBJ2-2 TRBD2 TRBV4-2 TGTGCCAGCAGCCAAGATAATTCTAGCGGGAGGGCGATGAAGGACACCGGGGAGCTGTTTTTT CASSQDNSSGRAMKDTGELFF
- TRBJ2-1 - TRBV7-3 TGTGCCAGCAGCCGAACTAGGAGCTCCTACAATGAGCAGTTCTTC CASSRTRSSYNEQFF
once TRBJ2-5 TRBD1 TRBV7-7 TGTGCCAGCAGCTTATTGAATTTACAGGGGGTAGGAACCCAGTACTTC CASSLLNLQGVGTQYF
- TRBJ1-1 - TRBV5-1 TGCGCCAGCAGCCTAGACCCAGAGACAGTGAACACTGAAGCTTTCTTT CASSLDPETVNTEAFF
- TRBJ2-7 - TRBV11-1 TGTGCCAGCAGCTTAGTCGGTTCGGGCGGAACCTACGAGCAGTACTTC CASSLVGSGGTYEQYF
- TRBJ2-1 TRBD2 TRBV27 TGTGCCAGCAGTTTAAGGACTAGCGGGAATGAGCAGTTCTTC CASSLRTSGNEQFF
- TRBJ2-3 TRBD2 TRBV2 TGTGCCAGCAGTGAGTGGCTAGCGGGAGACTTTAGCACAGATACGCAGTATTTT CASSEWLAGDFSTDTQYF
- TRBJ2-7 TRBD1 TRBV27 TGTGCCAGCAGTAACAGAGGGACAGGATTCTACGAGCAGTACTTC CASSNRGTGFYEQYF
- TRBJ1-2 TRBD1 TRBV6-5 TGTGCCAGCAGTTACCGGGACAGCGCTTATGGCTACACCTTC CASSYRDSAYGYTF
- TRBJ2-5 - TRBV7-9 TGTGCCAGCAGCTGGTCGGGGCAAGAGACCCAGTACTTC CASSWSGQETQYF
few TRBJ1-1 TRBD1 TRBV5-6 TGTGCCAGCAGCTTGCAAGGACAGGGGGCTACTGAAGCTTTCTTT CASSLQGQGATEAFF
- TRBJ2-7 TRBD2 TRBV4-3 TGCGCCAGCAGCCAAGTACTAGCGGGAGGGACCCACGAGCAGTACTTC CASSQVLAGGTHEQYF
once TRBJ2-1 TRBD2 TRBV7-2 TGTGCCAGCAGCCCCCTTAGCGGGAGGGCTTACAATGAGCAGTTCTTC CASSPLSGRAYNEQFF
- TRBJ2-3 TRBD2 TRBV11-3 TGTGCCAGCAGCCCTCGGACTTCCGGGGGGACAGATACGCAGTATTTT CASSPRTSGGTDTQYF